These 10 T cell receptor beta chains originate from one sample sequenced in a study of T cell responses to AZD1222 COVID-19 vaccine. The table came from immunoSEQ multiplex PCR; TCRdb's copy has only in-frame clones and leaves some out. The profile shows around 120,000 clones, roughly 92% of them singletons. The sequences come from peripheral blood, collected 28 days after the second AZD1222 dose. These receptor sequences come from an adult who received the AZD1222 COVID-19 vaccine.

J is TRBJ1-4 and V is TRBV6-2 or TRBV6-3; D gene uncertain. The CDR3 loop spans 12 amino acids. CDR1 MNHEY and CDR2 SVGEGT come from the germline V gene. Deletions cut 2 bases from V and 13 bases from J, with 11 bases between. CDR3 in amino acids: CASSYLDNLLFF. The CDR3 coding sequence is TGTGCCAGCAGTTACCTCGATAATTTACTGTTTTTT.

CDR3 DNA sequence: TGTGCCAGCAGCGTAGACAGGGGCAATGAGCAGTTCTTC. Translation: CASSVDRGNEQFF. The rearrangement links TRBV9 to TRBJ2-1, with 7 nucleotides matching TRBD1. Germline values: CDR1 SGDLS, CDR2 YYNGEE. V trimming: 0 bases; J trimming: 6 bases; junction bases outside the gene matches: 0. The CDR3 has 13 residues.

The rearrangement uses TRBV7-3 and TRBJ2-3; 8 bases map to TRBD2. CDR3 size: 16 residues. The V segment lost 4 bases and the J segment 8 bases; nucleotides outside the gene matches: 14. Germline V gene data show CDR1 as SGHTA and CDR2 as FQGTGA. CDR3 sequence reads: CASSSVAGGPRVTQYF. The CDR3 DNA sequence: TGTGCCAGCAGCTCCGTTGCGGGGGGCCCCCGGGTTACGCAGTATTTT.

This sequence joins TRBV10-3 and TRBJ2-1, with D perhaps TRBD1 (6 bases). CDR1 is ENHRY, CDR2 SYGVKD, per germline. Trimming cost V 5 bases and J 4 bases, with 15 bases left between them. This CDR3 has 15 amino acids. DNA of the CDR3: TGTGCCATCAGTCAAATGACAGGCTATTACAATGAGCAGTTCTTC. Its translation is CAISQMTGYYNEQFF.

The genes are TRBV6-1 and TRBJ1-6; 8 bases map to TRBD1. J gave up 0 bases and V 4 bases, and 5 bases lay outside the gene matches. This CDR3 region has 17 residues. Germline CDR1 and CDR2: MNHNS and SASEGT. CDR3: CASSGTGLSSYNSPLHF. The CDR3, as DNA: TGTGCCAGCAGTGGGACAGGGCTGAGCTCCTATAATTCACCCCTCCACTTT.

The CDR3 loop is CASSPPRLAAYNEQFF. Written as DNA, the CDR3 is TGCGCCAGCAGCCCCCCCAGACTAGCGGCCTACAATGAGCAGTTCTTC. The chain recombines TRBV5-1 with TRBJ2-1; 9 bases map to TRBD2. CDR1 and CDR2 from the germline V gene are SGHRS and YFSETQ. V lost 4 bases and J lost 2; bases outside the gene matches: 7. The CDR3 is 16 amino acids.

The chain uses TRBV6-1 and TRBJ2-5, with D unresolved. The germline V gene encodes CDR1 MNHNS and CDR2 SASEGT. V lost 2 bases and J lost 7, with 8 bases in between. The CDR3 sequence is 12 residues long. Here the CDR3 reads CASSELIATQYF. The CDR3 bases are TGTGCCAGCAGTGAATTAATCGCGACCCAGTACTTC.

The rearrangement joins TRBV18 to TRBJ1-3, with a possible D match to TRBD1 (6 bases). The CDR3 has 15 residues. CDR1 and CDR2 (germline): KGHSH, LQKENI. Trimming stripped 3 bases from V and 0 bases from J, with 9 bases between. As DNA, the CDR3 is TGTGCCAGCTCACCTCAGGACAGCTCTGGAAACACCATATATTTT. Protein sequence: CASSPQDSSGNTIYF.

The chain employs TRBV7-2 and TRBJ1-2; D call uncertain. The CDR3 spans 13 residues. Per germline, CDR1 SGHTA and CDR2 FQGNSA. Trimming took off 1 base at V and 1 base at J, with 4 bases between the two ends. This CDR3 reads CASSLGYNYGYTF. DNA of the CDR3: TGTGCCAGCAGCTTAGGGTATAACTATGGCTACACCTTC.

The V and J genes are TRBV4-2 and TRBJ2-3, with 9 bases matching TRBD2. V lost 1 base to trimming and J lost 6 bases; unmatched junction nucleotides: 8. This CDR3 has 16 amino acids. CDR1 is LGHNA, CDR2 YNFKEQ, per germline. CDR3 residues: CASSQVVSGGGDTQYF. For the CDR3, the DNA is TGTGCCAGCAGCCAAGTTGTTAGCGGGGGAGGGGATACGCAGTATTTT.